The clone carrying this T cell receptor (beta chain) has ten or more counts. The CDR3 is 17 amino acids. The data were taken from a study of T cells after yellow fever vaccination. Universal primer sites and UMIs were introduced during 5'RACE template-switching synthesis of TCR cDNA. MiXCR, run by TCRdb on the 5' RACE reads, gives a single entry per CDR3 protein. The sample has more than 25,000 distinct CDR3 sequences; 4% to 5% are singletons. The TCR comes from a man younger than 30 who received the YFV17D yellow fever vaccine. The sequencing here drew on PBMCs, either bulk or a sorted T-cell subset (CD4+, CD8+, memory, or dextramer-sorted; not recorded which), taken on the day of the yellow fever booster vaccination. V and J are TRBV1 and TRBJ2-3; the DNA was not compared with TRBD2, the D call given in the table. TRBV1 is given as a pseudogene. This chain's CDR3 is CTSSVGTSGGQTDTQYF. The CDR3 DNA reads as TGCACCAGCAGCGTAGGGACTAGCGGGGGGCAGACAGATACGCAGTATTTT.